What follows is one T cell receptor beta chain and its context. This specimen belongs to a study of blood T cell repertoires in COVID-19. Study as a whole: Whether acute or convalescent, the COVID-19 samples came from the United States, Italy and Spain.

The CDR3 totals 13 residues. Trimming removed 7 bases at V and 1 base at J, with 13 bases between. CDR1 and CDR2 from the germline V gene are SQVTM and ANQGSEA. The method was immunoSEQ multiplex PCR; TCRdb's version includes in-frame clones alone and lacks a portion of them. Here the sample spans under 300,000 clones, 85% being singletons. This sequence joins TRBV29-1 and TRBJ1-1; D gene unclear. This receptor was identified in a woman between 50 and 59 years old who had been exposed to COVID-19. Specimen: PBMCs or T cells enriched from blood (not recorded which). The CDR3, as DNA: TGCAGCGGGCAGGTGGTGGGGAACACTGAAGCTTTCTTT. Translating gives CSGQVVGNTEAFF.